This passage covers 20 T cell receptor beta chains from one sample sequenced in a study of blood T cell repertoires in COVID-19. Data came from immunoSEQ multiplex PCR; TCRdb stores just in-frame clones and leaves some out. This table has 300,000 to 450,000 clones, roughly nine tenths appearing once. Material for sequencing was peripheral blood. The receptor set was obtained from a woman in her sixties or seventies with COVID-19, enrolled during active disease.

The J gene is TRBJ2-5, the V gene TRBV15; D is undetermined. The CDR3 loop spans 12 amino acids. V was cut by 6 bases and J by 1 base, with 6 bases left in between. Germline-derived CDR1 and CDR2 are LNHNV and YYDKDF (reference sequence). CDR3 nucleotides: TGTGCCACCAGAGAGTCCCAAGAGACCCAGTACTTC. Its protein product is CATRESQETQYF.

The chain carries TRBV7-6 and TRBJ2-7, with 8 bases that match TRBD2. With 7 bases clipped from V and 3 bases from J, the junction kept 11 bases outside the gene matches. CDR1 and CDR2 (germline): SGHVS, FNYEAQ. The CDR3 spans 15 residues. CDR3 in DNA: TGTGCCAGCACCCTCGGGGGGGGAGGGGGCTACGAGCAGTACTTC. This sequence encodes CASTLGGGGGYEQYF.

J is TRBJ2-5 and V is TRBV28, with 11 bases aligning to TRBD2. Germline CDR1 is MDHEN and CDR2 is SYDVKM. This CDR3 contains 16 residues. V was clipped by 5 bases and J by 4 bases; unmatched bases: 9. CDR3 DNA: TGTGCCAGCAGTCTTAGCGGGGGGGCCTACCGAGAGACCCAGTACTTC. Its protein product is CASSLSGGAYRETQYF.

The chain combines TRBV5-1 with TRBJ2-3; no reliable D call. V lost 4 bases and J 2 bases, leaving 14 bases between the germline ends. There are 15 residues in the CDR3. The germline CDR1 and CDR2 sequences are SGHRS and YFSETQ. CDR3 DNA: TGCGCCAGCAGCCAACACGCAAGTTTCACAGATACGCAGTATTTT. Protein product: CASSQHASFTDTQYF.

The V call is TRBV2, the J call TRBJ2-3, with 10 bases aligning to TRBD1. V dropped 3 bases and J dropped 5; count of bases not matched to a gene: 8. The length of the CDR3 is 16 residues. Germline V gives CDR1 SNHLY, CDR2 FYNNEI. The CDR3 region is CASSDPGTGAVDTQYF. The CDR3 region has the DNA TGTGCCAGCAGTGATCCCGGGACAGGGGCGGTAGATACGCAGTATTTT.

The genes are TRBV21-1 and TRBJ1-1; TRBD1 was called by the table and not checked on the DNA. TRBV21-1 constitutes a pseudogene. The CDR3 runs 18 residues. DNA for the CDR3: TGTGCCAGCAGCAAAGTTCGGGGACGCCGGGACAGGATTTACAAAGCTTTCTTT. This codes for CASSKVRGRRDRIYKAFF.

This sequence joins TRBV4-1 and TRBJ2-2, with 11 nucleotides matching TRBD2. The CDR3 spans 15 residues. The V gene end was trimmed by 5 bases and the J gene end by 4 bases; junction bases not matched to a gene: 3. Germline CDR1 and CDR2: MGHRA and YSYEKL. CDR3 in amino acids: CASSLAGGRTGELFF. The DNA for the CDR3 is TGCGCCAGCAGCTTAGCGGGGGGGCGCACCGGGGAGCTGTTTTTT.

The rearrangement uses TRBV29-1 and TRBJ1-2; D is unresolved. The germline CDR1 and CDR2 sequences are SQVTM and ANQGSEA. The length of the CDR3 is 13 residues. V gave up 2 bases and J gave up 6 bases, with 13 bases separating them. The CDR3 DNA reads TGCAGCGTTGAACAGGCAGACGACGATGGCTACACCTTC. This encodes CSVEQADDDGYTF.

The chain uses TRBV6-5 and TRBJ1-6; D unclear. The germline V and J ends were trimmed by 6 bases and 4 bases, with 10 bases remaining between them. The CDR3 spans 14 residues. CDR1 and CDR2 from the germline V gene are MNHEY and SVGAGI. CDR3 residues: CASRGGGYNSPLHF. Written as DNA, the CDR3 is TGTGCCAGCAGGGGAGGTGGATATAATTCACCCCTCCACTTT.

This chain joins TRBV5-4 and TRBJ2-3; 12 bases agree with TRBD2. CDR1 SGHNT and CDR2 YYREEE come from the germline V gene (reference sequence). The CDR3 consists of 16 residues. The trim removed 2 bases at V and 3 bases at J, leaving 4 bases unmatched. The CDR3 sequence: CASSFRLAGETDTQYF. CDR3 bases: TGTGCCAGCAGCTTTCGACTAGCGGGGGAAACAGATACGCAGTATTTT.

The chain is built from TRBV7-9 and TRBJ1-1; 8 nucleotides match TRBD1. Germline values: CDR1 SEHNR, CDR2 FQNEAQ (reference sequence). V shed 6 bases, J shed 0 bases, and the junction held 3 bases outside the gene matches. The CDR3 extends over 14 amino acids. The CDR3 sequence: CASSSDRVNTEAFF. The CDR3 region has the DNA TGTGCCAGCAGTTCGGACAGGGTGAACACTGAAGCTTTCTTT.

The V gene is TRBV7-2, the J gene TRBJ1-2; a possible D gene is TRBD1 (5 bases). This CDR3 contains 15 residues. Between the trimmed V and J ends, which lost 5 bases and 2 bases, there was a span of 15 bases. Germline V gene lookup returns CDR1 SGHTA and CDR2 FQGNSA. CDR3 in DNA: TGTGCCAGCAGCGGTCAGGGCCAACCGAACTATGGCTACACCTTC. Protein: CASSGQGQPNYGYTF.

This chain joins TRBV19 and TRBJ1-3, with 9 nucleotides matching TRBD1. Germline trimming cut 6 bases from V and 7 bases from J; bases unmatched to any gene: 10. CDR1 is LNHDA, CDR2 SQIVND, per germline (reference sequence). There are 15 residues in the CDR3. The chain's CDR3 is CASSLGGQGLNTIYF. The CDR3 nucleotides are TGTGCCAGTAGCTTAGGGGGACAGGGACTTAACACCATATATTTT. Based on the CDR3 plus reference TRBV19 and TRBJ1-3, the full variable domain is DGGITQSPKYLFRKEGQNVTLSCEQNLNHDAMYWYRQDPGQGLRLIYYSQIVNDFQKGDIAEGYSVSREKKESFPLTVTSAQKNPTAFYLCASSLGGQGLNTIYFGEGSWLTVV.

J is TRBJ1-6 and V is TRBV7-2; tentative D call: TRBD1 (5 bases). CDR1 is SGHTA, CDR2 FQGNSA, per germline. This CDR3 has 14 amino acids. Deletions cut 5 bases from V and 7 bases from J, with 12 bases between. Written as DNA, the CDR3 is TGTGCCAGCAGCCAACAGCCAGGGAATTCACCCCTCCACTTT. Protein: CASSQQPGNSPLHF.

A few counts support this clone. The chain employs TRBV6-5 and TRBJ1-6, with D unresolved. Germline CDR1 and CDR2: MNHEY and SVGAGI. This CDR3 has 14 residues. Trimming took off 2 bases at V and 8 bases at J, with 10 bases between the two ends. CDR3 DNA sequence: TGTGCCAGCAGTTACGATCCTAGCTATTCACCCCTCCACTTT. It translates to CASSYDPSYSPLHF.

J is TRBJ1-4 and V is TRBV6-5; 7 nucleotides agree with TRBD1. Unmatched junction bases numbered 6, after V lost 0 bases and J lost 8 bases. Germline CDR1 and CDR2: MNHEY and SVGAGI. The CDR3 consists of 15 residues. In DNA, the CDR3 is TGTGCCAGCAGTTACTCAGACAGGGTCGGGGAAAAACTGTTTTTT. Amino acids: CASSYSDRVGEKLFF.

This clone was detected a few times. This chain uses TRBV4-1 with TRBJ1-6, with D tentatively TRBD1 (5 bases). This CDR3 is 18 amino acids long. Germline V gene lookup returns CDR1 MGHRA and CDR2 YSYEKL. Trimming left V 1 base short and J 4 bases short, with 17 bases between. This chain's CDR3 is CASSQAVLVGRYNSPLHF. As DNA, the CDR3 is TGCGCCAGCAGCCAAGCAGTGTTGGTGGGGCGGTATAATTCACCCCTCCACTTT.

The CDR3 loop is CASTAVGHSYNEQFF. As DNA, the CDR3 is TGTGCCAGTACCGCCGTGGGACATTCCTACAATGAGCAGTTCTTC. V and J are TRBV19 and TRBJ2-1, with a tentative D call TRBD1 (6 bases). Trimming took off 7 bases at V and 1 base at J, with 14 bases between the two ends. The germline V gene encodes CDR1 LNHDA and CDR2 SQIVND (reference sequence). The length of the CDR3 is 15 residues.

This clone was counted once. The chain recombines TRBV9 with TRBJ2-1; a possible D gene is TRBD2 (5 bases). CDR1 is SGDLS, CDR2 YYNGEE, per germline. CDR3 size: 17 residues. Trimming removed 0 bases from V and 0 bases from J, with 13 bases in between. The CDR3 DNA reads TGTGCCAGCAGCGTAGAGGGAGTCAGGAGCTCCTACAATGAGCAGTTCTTC. Its protein is CASSVEGVRSSYNEQFF.

This chain connects TRBV10-2 to TRBJ1-2; 7 nucleotides line up with TRBD1. CDR3 length equals 15 residues. The germline CDR1 and CDR2 sequences are WSHSY and SAAADI. The V gene end was trimmed by 8 bases and the J gene end by 4 bases; junction bases not matched to a gene: 13. In nucleotides, the CDR3 is TGCGCCAGCGGGGGAACAGGGGCTTCTCTCTATGGCTACACCTTC. Its translation: CASGGTGASLYGYTF.